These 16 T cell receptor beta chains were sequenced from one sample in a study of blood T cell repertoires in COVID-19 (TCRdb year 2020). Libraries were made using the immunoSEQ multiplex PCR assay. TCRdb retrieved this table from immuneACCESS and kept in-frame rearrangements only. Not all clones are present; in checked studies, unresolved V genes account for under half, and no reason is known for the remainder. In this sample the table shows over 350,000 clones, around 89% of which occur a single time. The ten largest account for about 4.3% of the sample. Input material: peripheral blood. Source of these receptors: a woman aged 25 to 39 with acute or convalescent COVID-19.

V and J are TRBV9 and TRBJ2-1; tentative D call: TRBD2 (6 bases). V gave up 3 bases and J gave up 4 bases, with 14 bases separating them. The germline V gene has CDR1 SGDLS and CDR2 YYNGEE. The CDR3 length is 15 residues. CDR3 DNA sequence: TGTGCCAGCAGCGACAGGTTGGGGGGTTACAATGAGCAGTTCTTC. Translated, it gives CASSDRLGGYNEQFF.

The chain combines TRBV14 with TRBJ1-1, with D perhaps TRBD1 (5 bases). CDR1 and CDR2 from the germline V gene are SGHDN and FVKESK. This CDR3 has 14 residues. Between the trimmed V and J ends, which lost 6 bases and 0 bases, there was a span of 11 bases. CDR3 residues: CASSEGRLNTEAFF. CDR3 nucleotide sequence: TGTGCCAGCAGTGAGGGGAGGTTGAACACTGAAGCTTTCTTT.

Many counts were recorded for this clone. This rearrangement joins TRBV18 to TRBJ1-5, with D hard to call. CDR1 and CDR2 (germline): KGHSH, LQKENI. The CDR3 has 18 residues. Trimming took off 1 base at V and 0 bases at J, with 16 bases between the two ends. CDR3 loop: CASSPRPRETTSNQPQHF. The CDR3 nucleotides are TGTGCCAGCTCACCACGGCCTCGGGAAACGACTAGCAATCAGCCCCAGCATTTT.

The CDR3 loop reads CASSASSADTQYF. In DNA form, the CDR3 reads TGTGCCAGCAGCGCCTCTTCAGCAGATACGCAGTATTTT. V gene TRBV7-3 combines with J gene TRBJ2-3; unclear D gene. The CDR3 contains 13 residues. The germline CDR1 and CDR2 sequences are SGHTA and FQGTGA. The V gene lost 5 bases and the J gene lost 4 bases, with 10 bases spanning the gap.

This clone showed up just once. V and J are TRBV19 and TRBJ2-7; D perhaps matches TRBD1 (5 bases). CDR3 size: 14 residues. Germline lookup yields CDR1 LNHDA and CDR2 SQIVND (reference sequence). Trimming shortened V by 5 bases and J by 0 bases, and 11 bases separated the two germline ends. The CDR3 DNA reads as TGTGCCAGTAGTGGCCAGGGTACCTCCTACGAGCAGTACTTC. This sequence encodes CASSGQGTSYEQYF.

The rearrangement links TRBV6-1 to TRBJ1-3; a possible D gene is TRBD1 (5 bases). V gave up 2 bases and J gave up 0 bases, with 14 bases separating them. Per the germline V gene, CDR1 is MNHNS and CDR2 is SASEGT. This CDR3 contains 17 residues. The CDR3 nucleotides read TGTGCCAGCAGTGAATTTTTGGACACGTTCTCTGGAAACACCATATATTTT. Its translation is CASSEFLDTFSGNTIYF.

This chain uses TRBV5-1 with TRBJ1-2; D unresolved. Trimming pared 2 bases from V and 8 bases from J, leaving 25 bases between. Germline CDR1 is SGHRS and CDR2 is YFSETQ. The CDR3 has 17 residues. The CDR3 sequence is CASSFLYRRTVQVGYTF. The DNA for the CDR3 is TGCGCCAGCAGCTTCCTCTACCGGAGGACGGTCCAGGTAGGCTACACCTTC.

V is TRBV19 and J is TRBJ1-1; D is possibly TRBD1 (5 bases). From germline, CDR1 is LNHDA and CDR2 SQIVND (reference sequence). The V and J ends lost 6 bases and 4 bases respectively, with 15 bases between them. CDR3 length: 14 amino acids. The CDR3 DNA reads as TGTGCCAGTAGCCAGGGAACAGATTTCACTGAAGCTTTCTTT. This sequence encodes CASSQGTDFTEAFF. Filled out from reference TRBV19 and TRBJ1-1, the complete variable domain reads DGGITQSPKYLFRKEGQNVTLSCEQNLNHDAMYWYRQDPGQGLRLIYYSQIVNDFQKGDIAEGYSVSREKKESFPLTVTSAQKNPTAFYLCASSQGTDFTEAFFGQGTRLTVV.

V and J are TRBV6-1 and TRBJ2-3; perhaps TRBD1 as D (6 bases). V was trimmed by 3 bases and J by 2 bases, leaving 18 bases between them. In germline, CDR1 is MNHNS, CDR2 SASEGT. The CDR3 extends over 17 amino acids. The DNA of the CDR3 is TGTGCCAGCAGTGAGGAGAGCAGGGGATCATCCACAGATACGCAGTATTTT. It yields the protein CASSEESRGSSTDTQYF.

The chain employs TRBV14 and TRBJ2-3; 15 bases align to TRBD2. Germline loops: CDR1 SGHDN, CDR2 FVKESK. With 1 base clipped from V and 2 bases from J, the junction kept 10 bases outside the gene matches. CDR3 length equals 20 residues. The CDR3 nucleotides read TGTGCCAGCAGCCAAGTGGCCGGACTAGCGGGGGGGCGGATCACAGATACGCAGTATTTT. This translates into CASSQVAGLAGGRITDTQYF.

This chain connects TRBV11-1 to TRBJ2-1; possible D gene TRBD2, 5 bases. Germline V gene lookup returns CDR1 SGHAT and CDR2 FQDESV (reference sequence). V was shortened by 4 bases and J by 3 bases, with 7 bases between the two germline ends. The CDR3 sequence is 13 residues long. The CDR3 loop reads CASSYGLYNEQFF. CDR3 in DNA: TGTGCCAGCAGCTACGGACTCTACAATGAGCAGTTCTTC. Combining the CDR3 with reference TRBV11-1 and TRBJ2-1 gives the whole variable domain EAEVAQSPRYKITEKSQAVAFWCDPISGHATLYWYRQILGQGPELLVQFQDESVVDDSQLPKDRFSAERLKGVDSTLKIQPAELGDSAMYLCASSYGLYNEQFFGPGTRLTVL.

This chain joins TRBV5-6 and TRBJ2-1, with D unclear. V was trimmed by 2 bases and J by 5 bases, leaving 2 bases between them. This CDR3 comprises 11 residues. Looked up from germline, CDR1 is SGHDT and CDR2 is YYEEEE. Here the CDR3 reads CASSFDNEQFF. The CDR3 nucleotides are TGTGCCAGCAGCTTCGACAATGAGCAGTTCTTC.

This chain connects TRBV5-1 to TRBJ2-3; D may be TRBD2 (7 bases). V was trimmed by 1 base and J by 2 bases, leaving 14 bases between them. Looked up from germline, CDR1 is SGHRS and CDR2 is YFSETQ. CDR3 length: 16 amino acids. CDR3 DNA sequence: TGCGCCAGCAGCTTGTCCGCGGGGGCACACACAGATACGCAGTATTTT. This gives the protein CASSLSAGAHTDTQYF.

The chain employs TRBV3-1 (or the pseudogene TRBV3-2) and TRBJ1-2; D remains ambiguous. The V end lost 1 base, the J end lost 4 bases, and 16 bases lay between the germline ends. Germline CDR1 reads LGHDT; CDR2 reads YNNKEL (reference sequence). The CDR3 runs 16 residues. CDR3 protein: CASSQVRNSASYGYTF. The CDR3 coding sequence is TGTGCCAGCAGCCAAGTTCGGAACAGTGCCAGCTATGGCTACACCTTC.

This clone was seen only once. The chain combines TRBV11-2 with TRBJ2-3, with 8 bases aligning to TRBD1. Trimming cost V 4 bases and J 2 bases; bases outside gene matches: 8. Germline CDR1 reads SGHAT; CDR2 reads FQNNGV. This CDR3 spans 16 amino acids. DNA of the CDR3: TGTGCCAGCAGCTCGCGGACAGGGCGGATCACAGATACGCAGTATTTT. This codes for CASSSRTGRITDTQYF.

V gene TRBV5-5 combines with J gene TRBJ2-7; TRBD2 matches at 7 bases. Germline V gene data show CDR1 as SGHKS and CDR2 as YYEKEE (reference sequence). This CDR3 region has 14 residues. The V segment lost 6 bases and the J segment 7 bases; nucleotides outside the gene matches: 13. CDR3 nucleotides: TGTGCCAGCACCGACTCAGGGAGGGGAGGGGAGCAGTACTTC. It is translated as CASTDSGRGGEQYF. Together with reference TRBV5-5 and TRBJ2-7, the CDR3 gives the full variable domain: DAGVTQSPTHLIKTRGQQVTLRCSPISGHKSVSWYQQVLGQGPQFIFQYYEKEERGRGNFPDRFSARQFPNYSSELNVNALLLGDSALYLCASTDSGRGGEQYFGPGTRLTVT.